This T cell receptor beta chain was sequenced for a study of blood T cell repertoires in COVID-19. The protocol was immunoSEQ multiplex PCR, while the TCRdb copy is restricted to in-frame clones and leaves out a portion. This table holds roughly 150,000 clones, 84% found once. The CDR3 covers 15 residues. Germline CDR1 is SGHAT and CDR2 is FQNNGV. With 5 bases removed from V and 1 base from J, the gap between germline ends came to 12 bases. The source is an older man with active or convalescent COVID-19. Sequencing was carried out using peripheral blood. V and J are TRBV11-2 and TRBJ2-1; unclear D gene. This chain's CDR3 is CASSATVGSYNEQFF. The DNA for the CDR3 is TGTGCCAGCAGCGCAACAGTTGGGTCCTACAATGAGCAGTTCTTC.